These T cell receptor beta chains were read from a single sample in a study of blood T cell repertoires in COVID-19. Method: immunoSEQ multiplex PCR; TCRdb's copy keeps in-frame clones and lacks some. This table holds a few hundred thousand clones, roughly 85% found once. Specimen: PBMCs or T cells enriched from blood (not recorded which). The source is a man aged 35 to 55 who had recovered from COVID-19. Both conserved end residues are part of each CDR3. Fields, in order: CDR3 protein, CDR3 DNA, V gene, D gene, J gene, clone size. The D gene is left open where the match is weak. Clone size is shown for a subset of rows, as once, few, many or a class of expanded clone.

CDR3aa: CASSPPAAHIGTQYF; CDR3nt: TGTGCCAGCTCACCACCTGCGGCCCACATTGGTACGCAGTATTTT; v_gene: TRBV18; d_gene: -; j_gene: TRBJ2-3; abundance: -
CDR3aa: CAWSRIRVSSYEQYF; CDR3nt: TGTGCCTGGAGTCGGATCAGGGTGAGCTCCTACGAGCAGTACTTC; v_gene: TRBV30; d_gene: -; j_gene: TRBJ2-7; abundance: -
CDR3aa: CASSVDEGANTEAFF; CDR3nt: TGTGCCAGCAGCGTTGACGAGGGGGCGAACACTGAAGCTTTCTTT; v_gene: TRBV9; d_gene: TRBD1; j_gene: TRBJ1-1; abundance: -
CDR3aa: CASSGGQGRNQPQHF; CDR3nt: TGTGCCAGCTCAGGGGGACAGGGACGCAATCAGCCCCAGCATTTT; v_gene: TRBV18; d_gene: TRBD1; j_gene: TRBJ1-5; abundance: -
CDR3aa: CSASGTSGGPSYEQYF; CDR3nt: TGCAGTGCTAGTGGCACTAGCGGGGGACCCTCCTACGAGCAGTACTTC; v_gene: TRBV20-1; d_gene: TRBD2; j_gene: TRBJ2-7; abundance: -
CDR3aa: CASTPGGRHSGNTIYF; CDR3nt: TGTGCCAGCACCCCCGGGGGGAGGCACTCTGGAAACACCATATATTTT; v_gene: TRBV7-2; d_gene: -; j_gene: TRBJ1-3; abundance: -
CDR3aa: CASSSPLAGVDPDTQYF; CDR3nt: TGTGCCAGCAGCTCTCCCCTAGCGGGAGTTGATCCAGATACGCAGTATTTT; v_gene: TRBV7-9; d_gene: TRBD2; j_gene: TRBJ2-3; abundance: once
CDR3aa: CASSYRSTEAFF; CDR3nt: TGTGCCAGCAGTTACAGGTCGACTGAAGCTTTCTTT; v_gene: TRBV28; d_gene: -; j_gene: TRBJ1-1; abundance: -
CDR3aa: CASSPAPGQGYEQYF; CDR3nt: TGTGCCAGCTCACCCGCACCGGGACAGGGCTACGAGCAGTACTTC; v_gene: TRBV18; d_gene: TRBD1; j_gene: TRBJ2-7; abundance: -
CDR3aa: CASRVRTDIETQYF; CDR3nt: TGTGCCAGCAGAGTTCGCACGGACATCGAGACCCAGTACTTC; v_gene: TRBV2; d_gene: -; j_gene: TRBJ2-5; abundance: few
CDR3aa: CASSLIRDSTEAFF; CDR3nt: TGTGCCAGCAGCTTAATCCGGGACAGCACTGAAGCTTTCTTT; v_gene: TRBV7-2; d_gene: TRBD1; j_gene: TRBJ1-1; abundance: once
CDR3aa: CATSRTSGRAPFEQFF; CDR3nt: TGTGCCACCAGCCGTACTAGCGGGAGGGCCCCTTTTGAGCAGTTCTTC; v_gene: TRBV15; d_gene: TRBD2; j_gene: TRBJ2-1; abundance: -
CDR3aa: CASSPRPSGLAYYEQYF; CDR3nt: TGTGCCAGCAGCCCAAGGCCATCGGGACTAGCGTACTACGAGCAGTACTTC; v_gene: TRBV7-9; d_gene: TRBD2; j_gene: TRBJ2-7; abundance: -
CDR3aa: CASTSEMRTGAYEQYF; CDR3nt: TGTGCCAGCACCTCGGAGATGAGGACAGGCGCCTACGAGCAGTACTTC; v_gene: TRBV11-3; d_gene: TRBD1; j_gene: TRBJ2-7; abundance: -
CDR3aa: CAISGQGALSSYEQYF; CDR3nt: TGTGCCATCAGTGGACAGGGGGCGTTAAGCTCCTACGAGCAGTACTTC; v_gene: TRBV10-3; d_gene: TRBD1; j_gene: TRBJ2-7; abundance: -
CDR3aa: CASSYSETSGAYEQYF; CDR3nt: TGTGCCAGCAGTTACTCCGAGACTAGCGGAGCCTACGAGCAGTACTTC; v_gene: TRBV6-5; d_gene: TRBD2; j_gene: TRBJ2-7; abundance: -
CDR3aa: CASREDPQSYGYTF; CDR3nt: TGTGCCAGTCGGGAAGACCCCCAAAGCTATGGCTACACCTTC; v_gene: TRBV19; d_gene: -; j_gene: TRBJ1-2; abundance: -